What follows are 11 T cell receptor beta chains derived from one specimen sequenced in a study of cytomegalovirus exposure and HLA in healthy donors (dated by TCRdb to the late 2010s). The library relied on the immunoSEQ multiplex PCR assay. For the multiplex PCR, a mixture combining 60 forward primers for TCR Vbeta segments and 13 reverse primers for TCR Jbeta segments was used. The table was pulled from immuneACCESS by TCRdb, which kept in-frame rearrangements only. Such tables lose some clones; where checked, under half of the loss comes from unresolved V genes, and the rest has no known cause. The sample yields more than 95,000 clones; approximately 80% were counted once. Roughly 9.6% of the sample goes to the ten largest clones. The sequencing sample was made of PBMCs. These receptors were obtained from a man aged 30-40 years in good health and CMV-seropositive.

The table lists this clone with a count of one. The rearrangement uses TRBV6-5 and TRBJ1-4, with D perhaps matching TRBD1 (5 bases). There are 14 residues in the CDR3. V lost 8 bases and J lost 5, with 15 bases in between. Germline values: CDR1 MNHEY, CDR2 SVGAGI. The CDR3 DNA reads as TGTGCCAGCGGAAAGACAGCCCGCAATGAAAAACTGTTTTTT. This sequence encodes CASGKTARNEKLFF.

The chain has TRBV6-5 and TRBJ2-1, with TRBD2 matching 10 bases. Germline CDR1 MNHEY, CDR2 SVGAGI. V dropped 0 bases and J dropped 7; count of bases not matched to a gene: 3. CDR3 length: 15 residues. The CDR3, as DNA: TGTGCCAGCAGTTACTCGGAACTAGCGGGGAATGAGCAGTTCTTC. This gives the protein CASSYSELAGNEQFF.

This clone was found a few times. The chain combines TRBV28 with TRBJ1-5; the match to TRBD1 covers 7 bases. J lost 3 bases, V lost 3 bases, and 17 bases had no gene match. Germline V gives CDR1 MDHEN, CDR2 SYDVKM. The CDR3 runs 19 residues. The CDR3 nucleotides read TGTGCCAGCAGTTTTGGGTTAACAGGGGCGCGGGGGGCCAATCAGCCCCAGCATTTT. It specifies CASSFGLTGARGANQPQHF.

This clone was detected a few times. The rearrangement joins TRBV2 to TRBJ1-5; a weak D match, TRBD1 (5 bases). Trimming shortened V by 5 bases and J by 5 bases, and 10 bases separated the two germline ends. Germline-derived CDR1 and CDR2 are SNHLY and FYNNEI. The CDR3 is made up of 13 amino acids. The CDR3 reads CASSRGFYQPQHF. For the CDR3, the DNA is TGTGCCAGCAGTCGGGGGTTCTATCAGCCCCAGCATTTT.

The genes are TRBV29-1 and TRBJ2-4, with 8 nucleotides matching TRBD1. The CDR3 totals 12 residues. CDR1 and CDR2 from the germline V gene are SQVTM and ANQGSEA. After removal of 5 bases from V and 11 bases from J, the junction contained 8 bases not matched to a gene. CDR3 sequence reads: CSVRGQGNLQYF. CDR3 coding DNA: TGCAGCGTTCGCGGACAGGGTAACCTTCAGTACTTC.

This clone has just one count. The J gene is TRBJ1-3, the V gene TRBV28; D not certain. Germline-derived CDR1 and CDR2 are MDHEN and SYDVKM. The CDR3 covers 15 residues. V was trimmed by 2 bases and J by 0 bases, leaving 8 bases between them. In DNA, the CDR3 is TGTGCCAGCAGTTTAGAGGGATTCTCTGGAAACACCATATATTTT. Translating gives CASSLEGFSGNTIYF.

This clone was detected a few times. The J gene is TRBJ1-3, the V gene TRBV19; a weak D match, TRBD1 (5 bases). Germline CDR1 reads LNHDA; CDR2 reads SQIVND (reference sequence). The V gene lost 9 bases and the J gene lost 0 bases, with 12 bases spanning the gap. CDR3 length equals 14 residues. The CDR3 loop is CASGTRASGNTIYF. CDR3 bases: TGTGCCAGCGGAACCAGGGCCTCTGGAAACACCATATATTTT.

V and J are TRBV5-6 and TRBJ1-4, with TRBD1 matching 8 bases. The germline V gene encodes CDR1 SGHDT and CDR2 YYEEEE. The V segment lost 3 bases and the J segment 7 bases; nucleotides outside the gene matches: 11. The CDR3 totals 16 residues. The CDR3 region has the DNA TGTGCCAGCAGCTCGCCTCAGGGGGCGCGGGGTGAAAAACTGTTTTTT. Translated: CASSSPQGARGEKLFF.

The V and J genes are TRBV5-1 and TRBJ1-2; 10 nucleotides align to TRBD1. Germline V lookup: CDR1 SGHRS, CDR2 YFSETQ. Unmatched junction bases numbered 8, after V lost 0 bases and J lost 6 bases. The CDR3 has 16 residues. CDR3 amino acids: CASSLARGQGRDGYTF. CDR3 nucleotides: TGCGCCAGCAGCTTGGCCCGGGGACAGGGGCGAGATGGCTACACCTTC.

The genes are TRBV9 and TRBJ2-2, with D perhaps TRBD2 (6 bases). The CDR3 loop spans 12 amino acids. Trimming pared 4 bases from V and 7 bases from J, leaving 8 bases between. Germline V gene sequence: CDR1 SGDLS, CDR2 YYNGEE. CDR3 protein: CASSRLDGELFF. The CDR3 DNA reads TGTGCCAGCAGCAGACTAGACGGGGAGCTGTTTTTT.

This sequence joins TRBV6-5 and TRBJ2-1, with unresolved D. Per germline, CDR1 MNHEY and CDR2 SVGAGI. V lost 4 bases to trimming and J lost 7 bases, with 8 bases between them. This CDR3 has 12 amino acids. CDR3 sequence (DNA): TGTGCCAGCAGTTCACTCGAGAATGAGCAGTTCTTC. This encodes CASSSLENEQFF.